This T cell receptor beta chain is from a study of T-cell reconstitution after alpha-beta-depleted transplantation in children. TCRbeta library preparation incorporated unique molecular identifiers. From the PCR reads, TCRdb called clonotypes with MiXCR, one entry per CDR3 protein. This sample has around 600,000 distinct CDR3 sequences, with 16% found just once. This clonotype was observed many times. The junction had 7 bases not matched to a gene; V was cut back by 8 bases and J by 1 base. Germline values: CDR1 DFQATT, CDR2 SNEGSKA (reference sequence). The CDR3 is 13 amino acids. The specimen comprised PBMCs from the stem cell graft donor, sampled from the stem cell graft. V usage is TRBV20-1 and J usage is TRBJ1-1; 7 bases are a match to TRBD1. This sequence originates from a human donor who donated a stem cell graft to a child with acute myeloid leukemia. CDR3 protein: CSSKRTGNTEAFF. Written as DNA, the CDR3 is TGCAGTTCCAAGAGGACAGGGAACACTGAAGCTTTCTTT.